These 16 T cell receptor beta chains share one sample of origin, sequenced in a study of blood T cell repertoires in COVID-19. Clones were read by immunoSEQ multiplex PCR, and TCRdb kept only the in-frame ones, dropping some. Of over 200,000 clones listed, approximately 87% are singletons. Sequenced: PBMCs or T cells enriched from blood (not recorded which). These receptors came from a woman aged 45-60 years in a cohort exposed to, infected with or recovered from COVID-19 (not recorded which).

The CDR3 region has the DNA TGTGCCAGCTCACCACCGGGGGACAACTCCTACGAGCAGTACTTC. Translating gives CASSPPGDNSYEQYF. This chain uses TRBV18 with TRBJ2-7, with D maybe TRBD1 (6 bases). The V and J ends lost 0 bases and 0 bases respectively, with 9 bases between them. The germline CDR1 and CDR2 sequences are KGHSH and LQKENI. This CDR3 spans 15 amino acids.

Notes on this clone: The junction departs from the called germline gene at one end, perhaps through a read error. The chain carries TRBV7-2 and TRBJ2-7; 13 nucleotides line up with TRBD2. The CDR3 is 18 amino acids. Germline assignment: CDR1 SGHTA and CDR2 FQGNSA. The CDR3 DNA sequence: TGTGCCAGCAGCCTAGCCGGACTAGCGGGGGCCCCTAGTCGCGAGCAGTACTTC. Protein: CASSLAGLAGAPSREQYF.

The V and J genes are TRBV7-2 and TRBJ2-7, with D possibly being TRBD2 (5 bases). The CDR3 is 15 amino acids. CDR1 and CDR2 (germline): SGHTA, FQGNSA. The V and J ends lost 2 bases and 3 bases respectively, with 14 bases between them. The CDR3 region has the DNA TGTGCCAGCAGCTTACAACTAGACGGAGGCTACGAGCAGTACTTC. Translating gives CASSLQLDGGYEQYF.

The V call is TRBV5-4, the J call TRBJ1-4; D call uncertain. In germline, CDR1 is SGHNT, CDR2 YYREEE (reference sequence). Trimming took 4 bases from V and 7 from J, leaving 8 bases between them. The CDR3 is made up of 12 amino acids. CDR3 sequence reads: CASSPRGEKLFF. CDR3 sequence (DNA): TGTGCCAGCAGCCCGCGGGGTGAAAAACTGTTTTTT. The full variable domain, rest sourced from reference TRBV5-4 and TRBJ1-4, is ETGVTQSPTHLIKTRGQQVTLRCSSQSGHNTVSWYQQALGQGPQFIFQYYREEENGRGNFPPRFSGLQFPNYSSELNVNALELDDSALYLCASSPRGEKLFFGSGTQLSVL.

The CDR3 here is CASSRQLAGGTQIYEQYF. CDR3 nucleotide sequence: TGTGCCAGCAGCCGCCAACTAGCGGGGGGTACTCAAATCTACGAGCAGTACTTC. This chain joins TRBV4-2 and TRBJ2-7; the match to TRBD2 covers 12 bases. After removal of 4 bases from V and 3 bases from J, the junction contained 13 bases not matched to a gene. The CDR3 spans 18 residues. Germline V gives CDR1 LGHNA, CDR2 YNFKEQ.

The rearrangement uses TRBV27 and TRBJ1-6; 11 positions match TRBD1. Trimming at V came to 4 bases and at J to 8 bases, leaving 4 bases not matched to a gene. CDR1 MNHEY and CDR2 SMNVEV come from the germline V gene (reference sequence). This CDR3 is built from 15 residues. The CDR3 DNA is TGTGCCAGCAGTTCAGGGACAGGGGGATATTCACCCCTCCACTTT. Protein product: CASSSGTGGYSPLHF.

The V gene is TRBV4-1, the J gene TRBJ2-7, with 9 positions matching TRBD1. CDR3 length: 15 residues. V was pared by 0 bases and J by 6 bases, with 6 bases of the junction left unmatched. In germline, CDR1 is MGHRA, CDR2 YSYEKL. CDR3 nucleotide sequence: TGCGCCAGCAGCCAAGATGGGGGGACAGGGTCCGAGCAGTACTTC. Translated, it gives CASSQDGGTGSEQYF.

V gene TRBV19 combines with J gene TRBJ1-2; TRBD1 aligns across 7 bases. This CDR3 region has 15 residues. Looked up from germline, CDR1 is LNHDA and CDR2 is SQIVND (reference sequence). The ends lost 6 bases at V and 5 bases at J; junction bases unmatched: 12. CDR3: CASSTARQGRYGYTF. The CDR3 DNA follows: TGTGCCAGTAGCACAGCTCGACAGGGTCGGTATGGCTACACCTTC. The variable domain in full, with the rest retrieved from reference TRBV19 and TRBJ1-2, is DGGITQSPKYLFRKEGQNVTLSCEQNLNHDAMYWYRQDPGQGLRLIYYSQIVNDFQKGDIAEGYSVSREKKESFPLTVTSAQKNPTAFYLCASSTARQGRYGYTFGSGTRLTVV.

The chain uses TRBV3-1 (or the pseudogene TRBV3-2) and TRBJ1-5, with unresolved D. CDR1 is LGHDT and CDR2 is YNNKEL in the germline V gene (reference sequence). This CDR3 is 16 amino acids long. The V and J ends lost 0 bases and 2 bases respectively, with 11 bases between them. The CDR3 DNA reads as TGTGCCAGCAGCCAAGAGACGGGGTTTTGCAATCAGCCCCAGCATTTT. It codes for CASSQETGFCNQPQHF.

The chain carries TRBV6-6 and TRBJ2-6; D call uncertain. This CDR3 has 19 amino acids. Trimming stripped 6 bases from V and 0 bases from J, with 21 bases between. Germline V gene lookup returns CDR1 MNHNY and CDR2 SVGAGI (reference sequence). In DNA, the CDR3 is TGTGCCAGCAGCTACCGTCACCACAGCCAAACCTCTGGGGCCAACGTCCTGACTTTC. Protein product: CASSYRHHSQTSGANVLTF.

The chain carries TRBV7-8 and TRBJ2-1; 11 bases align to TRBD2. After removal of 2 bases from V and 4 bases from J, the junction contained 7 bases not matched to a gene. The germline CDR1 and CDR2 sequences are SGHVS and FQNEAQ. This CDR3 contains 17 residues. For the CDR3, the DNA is TGTGCCAGCAGCTTAATTAGTAGCGGGGGGGCTTACAATGAGCAGTTCTTC. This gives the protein CASSLISSGGAYNEQFF.

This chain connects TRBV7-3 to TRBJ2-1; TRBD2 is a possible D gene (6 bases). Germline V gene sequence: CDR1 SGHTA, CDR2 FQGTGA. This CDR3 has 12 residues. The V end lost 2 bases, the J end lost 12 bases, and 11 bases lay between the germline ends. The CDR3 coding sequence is TGTGCCAGCAGCTTATACGGGAGAGTGCAGTTCTTC. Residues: CASSLYGRVQFF.

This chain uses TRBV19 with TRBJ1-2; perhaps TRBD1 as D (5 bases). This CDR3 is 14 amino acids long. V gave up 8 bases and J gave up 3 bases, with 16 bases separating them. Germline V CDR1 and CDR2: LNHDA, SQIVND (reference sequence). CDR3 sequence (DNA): TGTGCCAGTGGGCCCAGAACAGGCCACTATGGCTACACCTTC. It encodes CASGPRTGHYGYTF.

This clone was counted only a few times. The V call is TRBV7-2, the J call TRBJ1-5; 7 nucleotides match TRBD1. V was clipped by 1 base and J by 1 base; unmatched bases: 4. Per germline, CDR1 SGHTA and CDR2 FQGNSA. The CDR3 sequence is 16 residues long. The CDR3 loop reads CASSLGGTDSNQPQHF. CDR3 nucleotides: TGTGCCAGCAGCTTAGGGGGGACAGACAGCAATCAGCCCCAGCATTTT.

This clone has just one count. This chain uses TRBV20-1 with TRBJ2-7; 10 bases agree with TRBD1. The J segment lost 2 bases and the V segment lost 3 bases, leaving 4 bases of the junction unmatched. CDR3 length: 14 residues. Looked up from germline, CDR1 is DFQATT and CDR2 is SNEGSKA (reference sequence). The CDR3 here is CSASVGQGAYEQYF. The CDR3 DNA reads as TGCAGTGCTAGTGTCGGACAGGGGGCCTACGAGCAGTACTTC.

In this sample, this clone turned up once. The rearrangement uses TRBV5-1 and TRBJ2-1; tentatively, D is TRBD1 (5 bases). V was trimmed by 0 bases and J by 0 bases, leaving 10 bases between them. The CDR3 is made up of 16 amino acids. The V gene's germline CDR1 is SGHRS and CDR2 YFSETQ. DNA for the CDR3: TGCGCCAGCAGCTTGGACAGGCTGAGCTCCTACAATGAGCAGTTCTTC. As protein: CASSLDRLSSYNEQFF.